Reported below is one TCR beta chain. Cells designated naive CD8 were CD45RO-negative and were positively selected for CCR7, with terminally differentiated effector memory CD45RA+ cells excluded. TCRdb keeps only in-frame clones here, not all; method: immunoSEQ multiplex PCR. The table has about 2 million clones, about 94% seen once; the top ten hold roughly 1.1%. This record belongs to a study of shared clonotypes between healthy human individuals. Germline assignment: CDR1 SGHNT and CDR2 YYREEE (reference sequence). The CDR3 contains 16 residues. Trimming took 4 bases from V and 4 from J; bases not matched to a gene: 10.

The chain couples TRBV5-4 to TRBJ2-2; TRBD1 matches 7 bases. This receptor was taken from a man aged 18 to 29 in good health. The sample comprised naive CD8+ T cells sorted from blood. The CDR3 is CASSGGWTGSTGELFF. As DNA, the CDR3 is TGTGCCAGCAGCGGGGGTTGGACAGGTAGCACCGGGGAGCTGTTTTTT.